The clone carrying this TCR beta chain has a handful of counts. Antigen unknown. Germline V gene data show CDR1 as SGHTA and CDR2 as FQGTGA. The CDR3 totals 14 residues. V dropped 5 bases and J dropped 3; count of bases not matched to a gene: 6. The data were taken from a study of post-analysis software for immune sequencing data. Study results and caveats: There were roughly 5 TRBV segments more frequent in patients than controls, and TRBV5-6, TRBV5-1 and TRBV20-1 were among them.

cDNA libraries of TCR beta carried unique molecular identifiers. TCRdb called the PCR reads again in MiXCR, with one record for every CDR3 protein. The sample records 650,000 to 850,000 distinct CDR3 sequences, about 57% being singletons. This receptor was identified in a girl aged 5-17 years with multiple sclerosis. Sequencing input: blood. The chain uses TRBV7-3 and TRBJ2-7, with TRBD1 matching 8 bases. Here the CDR3 reads CASSLGGTGYEQYF. CDR3 bases: TGTGCCAGCAGCCTAGGGGGGACAGGCTACGAGCAGTACTTC. Supplemented by reference TRBV7-3 and TRBJ2-7, the full variable domain reads GAGVSQTPSNKVTEKGKYVELRCDPISGHTALYWYRQSLGQGPEFLIYFQGTGAADDSGLPNDRFFAVRPEGSVSTLKIQRTERGDSAVYLCASSLGGTGYEQYFGPGTRLTVT.